This T cell receptor beta chain comes out of a study of technical replicates of blood from a handful of donors. The V gene's germline CDR1 is SGHRS and CDR2 YFSETQ. V lost 0 bases and J lost 3, with 13 bases in between. The length of the CDR3 is 15 residues. TCRdb's copy holds only in-frame clones and misses some; the assay was immunoSEQ multiplex PCR. The sample lists roughly 73,000 clones, 85% to 95% seen once, with 0.25% to 0.3% in the top ten. Specimen: T cells isolated from PBMCs. This TCR was recovered from a human donor in good health. The chain links TRBV5-1 to TRBJ2-7, with D possibly TRBD1 on 6 matching bases. CDR3 region: CASSLDRDIGYEQYF. CDR3 in DNA: TGCGCCAGCAGCTTGGACAGGGACATCGGCTACGAGCAGTACTTC.